These 20 T cell receptor beta chains were all obtained from the same sample, sequenced in a study of cytomegalovirus exposure and HLA in healthy donors (dated by TCRdb to between 2016 and 2019). The library was produced with the immunoSEQ multiplex PCR assay. For the multiplex PCR, a mixture combining 60 forward primers for TCR Vbeta segments and 13 reverse primers for TCR Jbeta segments was used. TCRdb stores this immuneACCESS table with in-frame sequences only. Part of the clones is absent; in the studies checked, under half of the shortfall reflects unresolved V genes, and no reason is known for the rest. Here the sample has about 99,000 clones; 10% occur a single time. The ten largest clonotypes hold more than 5% of the sample. The specimen sequenced was PBMCs. The receptor source for this set is a man aged 40-50 years in good health and CMV-seropositive.

The sample holds a few counts of this clone. The CDR3 loop reads CASRLVGGSYNEQFF. The DNA for the CDR3 is TGTGCCAGCAGACTTGTCGGGGGGTCCTACAATGAGCAGTTCTTC. V and J are TRBV6-5 and TRBJ2-1; 7 positions match TRBD2. Unmatched junction bases numbered 6, after V lost 6 bases and J lost 1 base. There are 15 residues in the CDR3. The germline gives CDR1 MNHEY, CDR2 SVGAGI.

The chain joins TRBV7-8 to TRBJ2-2; 8 nucleotides agree with TRBD2. The CDR3 totals 16 residues. Per the germline V gene, CDR1 is SGHVS and CDR2 is FQNEAQ. With 1 base clipped from V and 1 base from J, the junction kept 2 bases outside the gene matches. CDR3 bases: TGTGCCAGCAGCTTAGTGCTAGCGGGGAACACCGGGGAGCTGTTTTTT. It codes for CASSLVLAGNTGELFF.

This clone came up a few times. The junction departs from the called germline gene at one end, perhaps through a read error. The chain joins TRBV7-6 to TRBJ1-1; D is perhaps TRBD1 (5 bases). The CDR3 runs to 19 residues. Germline loops: CDR1 SGHVS, CDR2 FNYEAQ. CDR3 residues: CASSPTTLWRGTMNTETFF. Here the CDR3 DNA reads TGTGCCAGCAGCCCCACCACCCTATGGAGGGGAACTATGAACACTGAAACTTTCTTT.

V is TRBV5-6 and J is TRBJ2-5; D remains unclear. CDR1 is SGHDT and CDR2 is YYEEEE in the germline V gene. The CDR3 runs to 15 residues. The V and J ends lost 3 bases and 3 bases respectively, with 15 bases between them. CDR3 coding DNA: TGTGCCAGCAGCTCCGCCAATTGGGCGAAAGAGACCCAGTACTTC. This gives the protein CASSSANWAKETQYF. Complete variable domain (other parts from reference TRBV5-6 and TRBJ2-5): DAGVTQSPTHLIKTRGQQVTLRCSPKSGHDTVSWYQQALGQGPQFIFQYYEEEERQRGNFPDRFSGHQFPNYSSELNVNALLLGDSALYLCASSSANWAKETQYFGPGTRLLVL.

This clone was picked up many times. The chain links TRBV4-1 to TRBJ2-3; 11 bases line up with TRBD2. CDR3 size: 17 residues. CDR1 is MGHRA and CDR2 is YSYEKL in the germline V gene. The V and J ends lost 3 bases and 5 bases, in that order; junction bases with no gene match: 10. CDR3 region: CASSQGLSGRAEDTQYF. The CDR3 DNA reads as TGCGCCAGCAGCCAGGGCCTTAGCGGGAGGGCCGAAGATACGCAGTATTTT.

The chain carries TRBV2 and TRBJ2-1, with D tentatively TRBD1 (5 bases). The CDR3 is 12 amino acids. Germline V CDR1 and CDR2: SNHLY, FYNNEI. Trimming pared 4 bases from V and 6 bases from J, leaving 7 bases between. As DNA, the CDR3 is TGTGCCAGCAGTGGGGGCCCCAATGAGCAGTTCTTC. It translates to CASSGGPNEQFF.

A single count supports this clone. The CDR3 reads CASKDRAAHEQFF. CDR3 sequence (DNA): TGTGCCAGTAAAGACAGGGCAGCGCATGAGCAGTTCTTC. V is TRBV19 and J is TRBJ2-1; 7 positions agree with TRBD1. The germline gives CDR1 LNHDA, CDR2 SQIVND (reference sequence). The CDR3 runs to 13 residues. V trimming: 7 bases; J trimming: 8 bases; junction bases outside the gene matches: 8.

The rearrangement joins TRBV27 to TRBJ2-3; 14 positions match TRBD2. Germline CDR1 reads MNHEY; CDR2 reads SMNVEV (reference sequence). V was clipped by 6 bases and J by 3 bases; unmatched bases: 8. The CDR3 has 17 residues. CDR3 sequence reads: CASSYNRTSGRTDTQYF. CDR3 DNA sequence: TGTGCCAGCAGCTATAACCGGACTAGCGGGAGGACAGATACGCAGTATTTT.

Here the CDR3 reads CASSALRLEASSGNTIYF. The CDR3 DNA is TGTGCCAGCAGCGCTCTCCGATTGGAGGCGAGCTCTGGAAACACCATATATTTT. This sequence joins TRBV9 and TRBJ1-3, with D unclear. CDR1 SGDLS and CDR2 YYNGEE come from the germline V gene. CDR3 size: 18 residues. Between the trimmed V and J ends, which lost 3 bases and 0 bases, there was a span of 19 bases.

This clone was picked up a small number of times. The rearrangement uses TRBV7-2 and TRBJ2-2; 16 bases are shared with TRBD2. Trimming cost V 1 base and J 6 bases; bases outside gene matches: 2. Germline CDR1 reads SGHTA; CDR2 reads FQGNSA. The CDR3 sequence is 17 residues long. The CDR3 DNA is TGTGCCAGCAGCTTAGTGGGGACTAGCGGGAGGGCCGGGGAGCTGTTTTTT. This translates into CASSLVGTSGRAGELFF.

This clone was seen more than once but under ten times. The chain joins TRBV1 to TRBJ2-5; TRBD2 reflects the table's D call only, with no check against the DNA. TRBV1 is a pseudogene. The CDR3 has 15 amino acids. This CDR3 is CTSLSCGRWRETQYF. In DNA, the CDR3 is TGCACCAGCCTATCTTGCGGGAGATGGAGAGAGACCCAGTACTTC.

The V gene is TRBV28, the J gene TRBJ1-5, with D possibly being TRBD1 (6 bases). The CDR3 is 15 amino acids. V shed 3 bases and J shed 2 bases, with 11 bases lying between them. Germline assignment: CDR1 MDHEN and CDR2 SYDVKM. The CDR3 nucleotides are TGTGCCAGCAGTTTGGGGGGGCTGCGCAATCAGCCCCAGCATTTT. Translated, it gives CASSLGGLRNQPQHF.

The genes are TRBV19 and TRBJ2-2; D not certain. V was clipped by 5 bases and J by 4 bases, with 11 bases between them. Germline CDR1 reads LNHDA; CDR2 reads SQIVND (reference sequence). The CDR3 is 14 residues long. The CDR3 sequence: CASSPGLGTGELFF. DNA of the CDR3: TGTGCCAGTAGTCCAGGCCTGGGCACCGGGGAGCTGTTTTTT.

The chain combines TRBV28 with TRBJ2-3, with 8 nucleotides matching TRBD1. The CDR3 covers 23 residues. The V gene's germline CDR1 is MDHEN and CDR2 SYDVKM. The V segment lost 4 bases and the J segment 3 bases; nucleotides outside the gene matches: 30. The DNA for the CDR3 is TGTGCCAGCAGTTCCCCCCGGACAGGGAGTAATTTTCCAGCATCGGGATCAACAGATACGCAGTATTTT. Protein sequence: CASSSPRTGSNFPASGSTDTQYF.

This clone showed up just a few times. The chain has TRBV5-4 and TRBJ2-1, with 13 nucleotides matching TRBD2. CDR1 SGHNT and CDR2 YYREEE come from the germline V gene (reference sequence). CDR3 length: 16 amino acids. V gave up 2 bases and J gave up 7 bases; unmatched junction bases: 6. The CDR3 DNA reads as TGTGCCAGCAGCTTTGGACTAGCGGGAGTATTGAATGAGCAGTTCTTC. Protein product: CASSFGLAGVLNEQFF.

V is TRBV28 and J is TRBJ2-1; 9 nucleotides align to TRBD2. Germline V CDR1 and CDR2: MDHEN, SYDVKM. This CDR3 region has 15 residues. The junction had 3 bases not matched to a gene; V was cut back by 4 bases and J by 2 bases. CDR3 protein: CASSWGLAPYNEQFF. For the CDR3, the DNA is TGTGCCAGCAGTTGGGGACTAGCCCCCTACAATGAGCAGTTCTTC. The full variable domain, in which reference TRBV28 and TRBJ2-1 provide the parts outside the CDR3, is DVKVTQSSRYLVKRTGEKVFLECVQDMDHENMFWYRQDPGLGLRLIYFSYDVKMKEKGDIPEGYSVSREKKERFSLILESASTNQTSMYLCASSWGLAPYNEQFFGPGTRLTVL.

This clone was observed a few times. As DNA, the CDR3 is TGTGCCAGCAGCTTAAGGAGGGAGACCTATGGCTACACCTTC. Protein: CASSLRRETYGYTF. The chain has TRBV7-2 and TRBJ1-2, with D uncertain. This CDR3 region has 14 residues. Looked up from germline, CDR1 is SGHTA and CDR2 is FQGNSA. V dropped 2 bases and J dropped 4 bases, with 11 bases sitting between them.

This clone has only a few counts. The chain couples TRBV7-2 to TRBJ1-3; D ambiguous. CDR1 and CDR2 (germline): SGHTA, FQGNSA. Trimming cost V 5 bases and J 4 bases, with 12 bases left between them. The CDR3 runs to 14 residues. Here the CDR3 DNA reads TGTGCCAGCAGCCCCGGGGTATCGGGAAACACCATATATTTT. It specifies CASSPGVSGNTIYF. The full variable domain, with the rest looked up from reference TRBV7-2 and TRBJ1-3, is GAGVSQSPSNKVTEKGKDVELRCDPISGHTALYWYRQSLGQGLEFLIYFQGNSAPDKSGLPSDRFSAERTGGSVSTLTIQRTQQEDSAVYLCASSPGVSGNTIYFGEGSWLTVV.

The V and J genes are TRBV7-9 and TRBJ2-7, with D uncertain. Germline CDR1 SEHNR, CDR2 FQNEAQ (reference sequence). Trimming removed 2 bases at V and 5 bases at J, with 7 bases between. The CDR3 is 12 residues long. CDR3 in amino acids: CASSLSLDEQYF. DNA for the CDR3: TGTGCCAGCAGCTTATCGCTAGACGAGCAGTACTTC.

J is TRBJ2-3 and V is TRBV5-1, with 11 bases identical to TRBD2. The CDR3 contains 15 residues. From germline, CDR1 is SGHRS and CDR2 YFSETQ. The junction had 5 bases not matched to a gene; V was cut back by 2 bases and J by 6 bases. CDR3 in amino acids: CASSLLAGVVDTQYF. As DNA, the CDR3 is TGCGCCAGCAGCTTACTAGCGGGAGTGGTTGATACGCAGTATTTT.